The 12 T cell receptor beta chains in this list originate from one sample, sequenced in a study of T cells in Graves' hyperthyroidism and ophthalmopathy. The source material, RNA transcripts, was used to amplify TCR beta CDR3 regions. The primer set for the first-round RT-PCR of the TCR CDR3 was HTBI. TCRdb independently ran MiXCR on the multiplex PCR reads; one entry per CDR3 protein. The sample comprises about 330,000 distinct CDR3 sequences, around 13% of which are singletons, and about 37% rests with the top ten. Sequenced material: blood. The receptor source for this set is a woman aged 35 to 49 with Graves' ophthalmopathy.

This clonotype was picked up a small number of times. J is TRBJ1-5 and V is TRBV5-1; weak D call: TRBD1 (5 bases). The V end was cut by 5 bases, the J end by 3 bases, with 12 bases between. There are 14 residues in the CDR3. Germline values: CDR1 SGHRS, CDR2 YFSETQ. For the CDR3, the DNA is TGCGCCAGCAGGGGGGAAGGGAACAATCAGCCCCAGCATTTT. It yields the protein CASRGEGNNQPQHF. Full variable domain (remainder filled in from reference TRBV5-1 and TRBJ1-5): KAGVTQTPRYLIKTRGQQVTLSCSPISGHRSVSWYQQTPGQGLQFLFEYFSETQRNKGNFPGRFSGRQFSNSRSEMNVSTLELGDSALYLCASRGEGNNQPQHFGDGTRLSIL.

This clonotype has at least ten counts. This chain links TRBV5-5 with TRBJ1-1; D gene ambiguous. The CDR3 consists of 13 residues. V lost 1 base and J lost 8, with 12 bases in between. The germline V gene encodes CDR1 SGHKS and CDR2 YYEKEE (reference sequence). DNA for the CDR3: TGTGCCAGCAGCTTGTTCGTTCGTGGCGAAGCTTTCTTT. The encoded protein is CASSLFVRGEAFF.

The chain joins TRBV6-1 to TRBJ1-2; D is perhaps TRBD1 (6 bases). The CDR3 consists of 13 residues. The germline V gene has CDR1 MNHNS and CDR2 SASEGT. Trimming took 6 bases from V and 8 from J, leaving 16 bases between them. DNA for the CDR3: TGTGCCAGCAGCCACCGGGGGGCGGGGGGCTACACCTTC. Its protein is CASSHRGAGGYTF.

In its sample, this clonotype was seen many times. The chain combines TRBV12-3 or TRBV12-4 with TRBJ1-5, with TRBD1 identical over 10 bases. CDR3 size: 18 residues. Losses at the gene ends were 4 bases for V and 1 base for J; bases not matched to a gene: 10. CDR3 amino acids: CASSSGTGAFSSNQPQHF. The DNA for the CDR3 is TGTGCCAGCAGTTCCGGGACAGGGGCCTTTTCGAGCAATCAGCCCCAGCATTTT.

This chain connects TRBV28 to TRBJ2-2; the match to TRBD2 covers 11 bases. CDR1 is MDHEN, CDR2 SYDVKM, per germline. The J segment lost 4 bases and the V segment lost 6 bases, leaving 4 bases of the junction unmatched. This CDR3 is built from 15 residues. The DNA for the CDR3 is TGTGCCAGCAGCCCCGGGACTAGCGGCACCGGGGAGCTGTTTTTT. This sequence encodes CASSPGTSGTGELFF.

This clonotype was observed many times. The rearrangement links TRBV7-2 to TRBJ1-4; TRBD1 matches at 7 bases. Germline V gene lookup returns CDR1 SGHTA and CDR2 FQGNSA. The CDR3 has 14 amino acids. Trimming removed 5 bases from V and 10 bases from J; junction bases left unmatched: 10. The CDR3 DNA follows: TGTGCCAGCAGCCCCGGGACAGTTCCGGGAAAACTGTTTTTT. This sequence encodes CASSPGTVPGKLFF.

CDR3 DNA sequence: TGTGCCACCAGTGAGGCGATGAACACCGGGGAGCTGTTTTTT. Residues: CATSEAMNTGELFF. The rearrangement links TRBV24-1 to TRBJ2-2; no firm D call. Germline CDR1 reads KGHDR; CDR2 reads SFDVKD. The CDR3 has 14 residues. V was cut by 4 bases and J by 1 base, with 6 bases left in between.

This clonotype was seen at least ten times. The rearrangement uses TRBV7-8 and TRBJ2-1; D remains ambiguous. CDR1 and CDR2 from the germline V gene are SGHVS and FQNEAQ. The CDR3 length is 17 residues. The ends were cut back, 3 bases at V and 2 bases at J, with 17 bases in the middle. CDR3 bases: TGTGCCAGCAGCTTCCAACGACTCAACACCGCCTACAATGAGCAGTTCTTC. This encodes CASSFQRLNTAYNEQFF.

The gene calls are TRBV20-1 and TRBJ2-5; the D gene is possibly TRBD2 (5 bases). This CDR3 comprises 12 residues. Trimming cost V 4 bases and J 3 bases, with 9 bases left between them. Per the germline V gene, CDR1 is DFQATT and CDR2 is SNEGSKA (reference sequence). The CDR3 bases are TGCAGTGCTACACTAGGGAAAGAGACCCAGTACTTC. Translating gives CSATLGKETQYF.

The sample holds many counts of this clonotype. The V and J genes are TRBV27 and TRBJ1-1, with 7 bases lining up with TRBD1. J lost 0 bases, V lost 6 bases, and 4 bases had no gene match. The CDR3 consists of 14 residues. Per germline, CDR1 MNHEY and CDR2 SMNVEV (reference sequence). CDR3 loop: CASSRTGMNTEAFF. Written as DNA, the CDR3 is TGTGCCAGCAGCAGGACAGGTATGAACACTGAAGCTTTCTTT.

At least ten counts were recorded for this clonotype. The chain uses TRBV11-2 and TRBJ2-1, with TRBD2 as a possible D gene (6 bases). This CDR3 has 17 amino acids. Germline CDR1 SGHAT, CDR2 FQNNGV. V was pared by 0 bases and J by 8 bases, with 20 bases between. For the CDR3, the DNA is TGTGCCAGCAGCTTAGATGCGGGGTCACTGGGCAGGGATGAGCAGTTCTTC. It yields the protein CASSLDAGSLGRDEQFF.

This clonotype occurred many times. The V gene is TRBV6-1, the J gene TRBJ1-5; perhaps TRBD1 as D (5 bases). This CDR3 region has 15 residues. V lost 4 bases to trimming and J lost 5 bases, with 15 bases between them. Germline CDR1 and CDR2: MNHNS and SASEGT. CDR3 amino acids: CASSAHRDSYQPQHF. DNA for the CDR3: TGTGCCAGCAGTGCCCATCGCGACAGTTATCAGCCCCAGCATTTT.